The following is a TCR beta chain sequence with its context. This CDR3 contains 14 residues. V was pared by 3 bases and J by 3 bases, with 9 bases between. CDR1 is MRHNA and CDR2 is SNTAGT in the germline V gene. The data are from a study of control samples from healthy donors and cancer patients. Profiling relied on immunoSEQ multiplex PCR, and the TCRdb table lists in-frame clones only, not all of them. The sample includes under 450,000 clones, 90% seen only once; the top ten take 5.5% to 7.5%. The sample taken for sequencing was PBMCs. V and J are TRBV6-4 and TRBJ2-1, with D uncertain. The clonotype was recovered from a man aged 35 to 55 with head and neck cancer. In DNA, the CDR3 is TGTGCCAGCAGTGAAGCCATTGACTACAATGAGCAGTTCTTC. Its translation: CASSEAIDYNEQFF.